This paragraph covers one T cell receptor (beta chain) sequence. Its specificity is not known. Here immunoSEQ multiplex PCR was the method, and the copy in TCRdb shows in-frame clones only, minus some. The sample shows some 35,000 clones, approximately 65% of them seen only once. This sample was included in a study of monozygotic twins with cystic fibrosis. Study-level points and caveats: J usage was most co-twin-similar in 8 of 16 pairs, V in 13. Clonality was generally low (median roughly 0.01), higher in the most severe patients. Unrelated CF individuals shared fewer identical clonotypes than monozygotic CF twins.

Germline V CDR1 and CDR2: MGHRA, YSYEKL. This CDR3 region has 21 residues. Trimming at V came to 2 bases and at J to 2 bases, leaving 12 bases not matched to a gene. The sequence was obtained from a girl under 18 with cystic fibrosis. The V and J genes are TRBV4-1 and TRBJ2-2; TRBD2 matches at 15 bases. The sample comprised blood. CDR3 coding DNA: TGCGCCAGCAGCCAATTCGGGATTTTGGGACTAGCGGGAGGAAACACCGGGGAGCTGTTTTTT. Amino acid sequence: CASSQFGILGLAGGNTGELFF.